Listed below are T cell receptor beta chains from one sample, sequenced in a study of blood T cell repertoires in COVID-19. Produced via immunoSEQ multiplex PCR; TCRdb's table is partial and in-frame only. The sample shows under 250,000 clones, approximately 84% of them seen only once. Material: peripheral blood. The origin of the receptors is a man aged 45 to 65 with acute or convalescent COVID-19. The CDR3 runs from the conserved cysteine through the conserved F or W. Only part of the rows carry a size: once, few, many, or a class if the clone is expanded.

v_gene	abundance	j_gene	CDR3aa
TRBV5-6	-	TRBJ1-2	CASSLDRGYGYTF
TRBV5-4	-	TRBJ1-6	CASSFAGRVNSPLHF
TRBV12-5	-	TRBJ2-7	CASGRLPAEWTSVSYEQYF
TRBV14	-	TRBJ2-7	CASSPQYEQYF
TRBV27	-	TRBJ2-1	CASTVYPPKTSGGTNEQFF
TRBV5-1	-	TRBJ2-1	CASSTSGSSYNEQFF
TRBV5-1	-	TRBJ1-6	CASSLWAESNSPLHF
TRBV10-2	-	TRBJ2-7	CASSRDRGYEQYF
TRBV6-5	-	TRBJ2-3	CASKQDHRSDTQYF
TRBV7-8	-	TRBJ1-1	CASSSETRWNTEAFF
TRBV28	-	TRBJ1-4	CASRALTTNEKLFF
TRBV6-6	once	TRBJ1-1	CASNPPRGNTEAFF
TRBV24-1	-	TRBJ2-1	CATSGTSGGALFF
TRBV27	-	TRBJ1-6	CASSLSGGRNSPLHF
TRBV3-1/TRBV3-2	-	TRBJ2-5	CASSQQGFQETQYF
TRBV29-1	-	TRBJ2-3	CSVDFLDTQYF
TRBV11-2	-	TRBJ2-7	CASSLERGSYEQYF
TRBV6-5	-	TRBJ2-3	CASSYRGPTDTQYF
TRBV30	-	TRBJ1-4	CAWNLAGYNEKLFF
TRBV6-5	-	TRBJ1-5	CATPSAGQPQHF
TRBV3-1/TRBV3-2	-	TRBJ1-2	CASSQGTGDYGYTF
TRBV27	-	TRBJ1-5	CASSPRGQGNQPQHF
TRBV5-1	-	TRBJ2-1	CASSWTSGRAQGGYNEQFF
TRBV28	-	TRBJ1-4	CASRTSGSEKLFF
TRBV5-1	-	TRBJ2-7	CASSFSGSSYEQYF
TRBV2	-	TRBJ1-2	CASDLGYGYTF
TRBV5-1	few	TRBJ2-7	CASSRGQTSNEQYF
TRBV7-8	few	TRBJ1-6	CASSPRGGQGDSPLHF
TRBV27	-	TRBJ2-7	CASSLTDRGLGEQYF
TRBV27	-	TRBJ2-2	CASSSRQHSGLGTGELFF
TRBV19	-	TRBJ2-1	CASSISRLAGGLGNEQFF
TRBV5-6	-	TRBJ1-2	CASSLGDQGGYGYTF
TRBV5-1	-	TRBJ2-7	CASSWGQGTNEQYF
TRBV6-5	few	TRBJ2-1	CASTRVAGNNEQFF
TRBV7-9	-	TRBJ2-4	CASSFQSNYGGKRNIQYF
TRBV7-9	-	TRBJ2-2	CASWTGDTGELFF
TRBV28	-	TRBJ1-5	CASSLSGQGNQPQHF
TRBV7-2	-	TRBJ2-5	CASSLASAGGVWIGTVETQYF
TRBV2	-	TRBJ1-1	CASGEQNTEAFF
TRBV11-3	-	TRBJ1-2	CASSLEGVGGRSYGYTF
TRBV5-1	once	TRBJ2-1	CASSLGQGAGEQFF
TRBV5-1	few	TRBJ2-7	CASSLTGEAYEQYF
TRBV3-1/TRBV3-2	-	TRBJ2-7	CASSHPTSGYYEQYF
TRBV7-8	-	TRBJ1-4	CASSLNTLGNEKLFF
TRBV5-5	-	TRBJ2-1	CASSPSGSRNEQFF
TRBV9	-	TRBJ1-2	CASSEGGIYGYTF
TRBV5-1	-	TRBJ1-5	CASSWSGTENDQPQHF
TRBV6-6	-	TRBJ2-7	CAISRTGAYEQYF
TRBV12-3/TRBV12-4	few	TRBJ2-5	CASSLPTGETQYF
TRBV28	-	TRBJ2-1	CASSSSRGWGNEQFF
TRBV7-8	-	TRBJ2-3	CASSGYSGRTLDTQYF
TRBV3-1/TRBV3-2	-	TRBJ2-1	CASSRERGRVNEQFF
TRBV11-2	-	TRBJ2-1	CASSSLRQGSQFF
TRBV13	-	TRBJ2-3	CASSPEKSGGSDTQYF
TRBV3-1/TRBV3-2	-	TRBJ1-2	CASSPVAANYGYTF